The 22 T cell receptor beta chains below were found in one sample sequenced in a study of blood T cells in healthy people across ages. Through a sample-barcoded 5' primer and a J-beta primer mix, a second PCR was run for 7 to 11 cycles. TCRdb reanalysed the 5' RACE reads using MiXCR and keeps one entry per CDR3 protein. The table lists 1.2 million to 1.5 million distinct CDR3 sequences, roughly 59% of them singletons, with 6.5% to 8% in the top ten. Source material: blood. The receptor set was obtained from a man between 18 and 29 years old in good health.

The gene calls are TRBV15 and TRBJ2-7; D is possibly TRBD1 (6 bases). CDR3 length: 14 amino acids. The ends were cut back, 5 bases at V and 0 bases at J, with 11 bases in the middle. In germline, CDR1 is LNHNV, CDR2 YYDKDF (reference sequence). CDR3 protein: CATSPGHSSYEQYF. The DNA of the CDR3 is TGTGCCACCAGCCCGGGACACAGCTCCTACGAGCAGTACTTC.

The J gene is TRBJ1-2, the V gene TRBV11-2; D is possibly TRBD1 (5 bases). V lost 1 base, J lost 2 bases, and 14 bases lay in between. CDR3 size: 16 residues. Germline V gene lookup returns CDR1 SGHAT and CDR2 FQNNGV. CDR3 in amino acids: CASSLGTRGVNYGYTF. CDR3 bases: TGTGCCAGCAGCTTAGGTACGAGGGGAGTCAACTATGGCTACACCTTC.

CDR3 region: CASSFDYRVYGYTF. The CDR3 DNA sequence: TGTGCCAGCAGCTTTGATTACAGGGTCTATGGCTACACCTTC. This chain uses TRBV7-2 with TRBJ1-2; D perhaps matches TRBD1 (6 bases). Trimming took 3 bases from V and 4 from J, leaving 12 bases between them. The CDR3 contains 14 residues. The germline V gene encodes CDR1 SGHTA and CDR2 FQGNSA.

The chain employs TRBV7-2 and TRBJ2-4; 9 bases map to TRBD1. The tail of the sequence fits TRBJ2-7 better, so the J call may be wrong. The CDR3 covers 15 residues. Germline assignment: CDR1 SGHTA and CDR2 FQGNSA. CDR3: CASSSVGQGDYEQYF. For the CDR3, the DNA is TGTGCCAGCAGCTCTGTGGGACAGGGAGACTACGAGCAGTACTTC.

The rearrangement joins TRBV6-5 to TRBJ1-2; D possibly corresponds to TRBD1 (5 bases). The CDR3 spans 13 residues. Germline lookup yields CDR1 MNHEY and CDR2 SVGAGI. Trimming removed 1 base from V and 13 bases from J, with 16 bases in between. In DNA form, the CDR3 reads TGTGCCAGCAGTTACTTAGGGGCCCGCTGGTTCACCTTC. Its protein is CASSYLGARWFTF.

This chain connects TRBV6-5 to TRBJ2-5, with D possibly being TRBD2 (5 bases). The ends were cut back, 2 bases at V and 2 bases at J, with 15 bases in the middle. Germline values: CDR1 MNHEY, CDR2 SVGAGI. The CDR3 has 16 residues. The DNA of the CDR3 is TGTGCCAGCAGTTACAAATCCGCGGGCAAACAAGAGACCCAGTACTTC. Amino acids: CASSYKSAGKQETQYF.

This chain connects TRBV4-3 to TRBJ2-5, with D uncertain. CDR3 length: 14 residues. Germline loops: CDR1 LGHNA, CDR2 YSLEER. The V end lost 1 base, the J end lost 11 bases, and 17 bases lay between the germline ends. This CDR3 is CASSQVTELDEQYF. CDR3 sequence (DNA): TGCGCCAGCAGCCAAGTCACAGAATTGGATGAGCAGTACTTC.

A few counts support this clonotype. The chain carries TRBV21-1 and TRBJ1-4; the table's D call of TRBD1 was not tested on the DNA. TRBV21-1 has pseudogene status. The CDR3 covers 14 residues. CDR3 nucleotide sequence: TGTGCCAGCCTATACAGGGCCACTAATGAAAAACTGTTTTTT. Residues: CASLYRATNEKLFF.

In this sample, this clonotype turned up a few times. This chain joins TRBV27 and TRBJ2-3; possibly TRBD1 for D (6 bases). Trimming pared 6 bases from V and 3 bases from J, leaving 19 bases between. The CDR3 totals 16 residues. The germline V gene has CDR1 MNHEY and CDR2 SMNVEV (reference sequence). The CDR3 reads CASSLLYGTPTDTQYF. CDR3 in DNA: TGTGCCAGCAGCCTCCTTTACGGGACACCGACAGATACGCAGTATTTT.

This sequence joins TRBV6-6 and TRBJ2-1; D may be TRBD2 (7 bases). CDR1 is MNHNY and CDR2 is SVGAGI in the germline V gene (reference sequence). V was cut by 2 bases and J by 6 bases, with 14 bases left in between. The CDR3 has 15 residues. The chain's CDR3 is CASSYGGGSINEQFF. DNA for the CDR3: TGTGCCAGCAGTTACGGGGGCGGGAGTATCAATGAGCAGTTCTTC.

This clonotype has just one count. This chain joins TRBV12-3 or TRBV12-4 and TRBJ1-2; D remains ambiguous. The CDR3 is made up of 13 amino acids. Trimming pared 6 bases from V and 6 bases from J, leaving 14 bases between. The CDR3 DNA sequence: TGTGCCAGCAGACCGACGGAGGGAAATGGCTACACCTTC. Translated, it gives CASRPTEGNGYTF.

This clonotype was detected a few times. The chain joins TRBV5-1 to TRBJ2-7; D may be TRBD1 (6 bases). The CDR3 loop spans 13 amino acids. The germline CDR1 and CDR2 sequences are SGHRS and YFSETQ. V lost 3 bases and J lost 7, with 14 bases in between. CDR3 DNA sequence: TGCGCCAGCAGCTACACAGGGAATGAAGAGCAGTACTTC. This translates into CASSYTGNEEQYF.

This clonotype has only a few counts. The chain has TRBV20-1 and TRBJ2-3, with 9 bases lining up with TRBD1. V lost 4 bases to trimming and J lost 1 base; unmatched junction nucleotides: 6. The CDR3 covers 15 residues. Germline values: CDR1 DFQATT, CDR2 SNEGSKA (reference sequence). In DNA, the CDR3 is TGCAGTGCTATAACCAGGACAGGGGGCACAGATACGCAGTATTTT. It specifies CSAITRTGGTDTQYF.

This chain uses TRBV2 with TRBJ2-2, with 10 nucleotides matching TRBD1. V gave up 5 bases and J gave up 4 bases; unmatched junction bases: 4. The CDR3 totals 15 residues. Germline V gives CDR1 SNHLY, CDR2 FYNNEI. In nucleotides, the CDR3 is TGTGCCAGCAGTTGGACAGGGGGACGCACCGGGGAGCTGTTTTTT. Translated, it gives CASSWTGGRTGELFF. Full variable domain (missing parts from reference TRBV2 and TRBJ2-2): EPEVTQTPSHQVTQMGQEVILRCVPISNHLYFYWYRQILGQKVEFLVSFYNNEISEKSEIFDDQFSVERPDGSNFTLKIRSTKLEDSAMYFCASSWTGGRTGELFFGEGSRLTVL.

This clonotype was detected a few times. V usage is TRBV15 and J usage is TRBJ2-1; D uncertain. Germline V gene sequence: CDR1 LNHNV, CDR2 YYDKDF (reference sequence). V lost 0 bases and J lost 6, with 6 bases in between. CDR3 length: 13 amino acids. For the CDR3, the DNA is TGTGCCACCAGCAGAGATTGGGGCAATGAGCAGTTCTTC. This codes for CATSRDWGNEQFF.

This sequence joins TRBV10-3 and TRBJ1-1; 9 nucleotides align to TRBD1. The V and J ends lost 9 bases and 1 base, in that order; junction bases with no gene match: 12. The CDR3 length is 16 residues. In germline, CDR1 is ENHRY, CDR2 SYGVKD. CDR3 in amino acids: CAITPDRGVSNTEAFF. The CDR3 DNA reads as TGTGCCATTACCCCGGACAGGGGAGTTTCGAACACTGAAGCTTTCTTT.

This clonotype has more than one count but fewer than ten. This CDR3 reads CSVEGLGDTGYTF. In DNA, the CDR3 is TGCAGCGTTGAAGGACTAGGGGATACTGGCTACACCTTC. The J gene is TRBJ1-2, the V gene TRBV29-1; possibly TRBD1 for D (5 bases). The germline V and J ends were trimmed by 1 base and 7 bases, with 13 bases remaining between them. Germline V gives CDR1 SQVTM, CDR2 ANQGSEA. This CDR3 contains 13 residues. The variable domain in full, with the rest retrieved from reference TRBV29-1 and TRBJ1-2, is SAVISQKPSRDICQRGTSLTIQCQVDSQVTMMFWYRQQPGQSLTLIATANQGSEATYESGFVIDKFPISRPNLTFSTLTVSNMSPEDSSIYLCSVEGLGDTGYTFGSGTRLTVV.

The genes are TRBV9 and TRBJ2-7; D possibly matches TRBD1 or TRBD2 (5 bases each). This CDR3 is 14 amino acids long. Trimming removed 2 bases at V and 2 bases at J, with 11 bases between. Germline V gene sequence: CDR1 SGDLS, CDR2 YYNGEE. The CDR3 sequence is CASSVNGDAYEQYF. CDR3 sequence (DNA): TGTGCCAGCAGCGTCAACGGGGACGCCTACGAGCAGTACTTC.

This clonotype was seen just once. A much larger clone is a single base away; this may be a read error. The chain couples TRBV11-2 to TRBJ2-1; D is ambiguous. The J call may be in error: the DNA end matches TRBJ2-7 better. The CDR3 has 14 amino acids. CDR1 is SGHAT, CDR2 FQNNGV, per germline. CDR3 sequence (DNA): TGTGCCAGCAGCTTACGCCGACTCAACAATGAGCAGTACTTC. It is translated as CASSLRRLNNEQYF.

The chain has TRBV7-9 and TRBJ2-3; weak D call: TRBD2 (6 bases). The germline V and J ends were trimmed by 3 bases and 5 bases, with 15 bases remaining between them. The CDR3 contains 15 residues. Germline-derived CDR1 and CDR2 are SEHNR and FQNEAQ (reference sequence). The CDR3 region is CASSLEGPPKDTQYF. The CDR3 coding sequence is TGTGCCAGCAGCTTGGAGGGACCCCCGAAAGATACGCAGTATTTT.

CDR3 amino acids: CASSFGVEKLFF. CDR3 DNA: TGTGCCAGCAGCTTTGGGGTGGAAAAACTGTTTTTT. This chain connects TRBV7-9 to TRBJ1-4; D unresolved. The germline CDR1 and CDR2 sequences are SEHNR and FQNEAQ (reference sequence). There are 12 residues in the CDR3. Trimming took off 3 bases at V and 8 bases at J, with 7 bases between the two ends.

The chain recombines TRBV7-9 with TRBJ2-3; D call uncertain. This CDR3 has 13 residues. Trimming removed 5 bases from V and 5 bases from J, with 11 bases in between. Germline V gene sequence: CDR1 SEHNR, CDR2 FQNEAQ (reference sequence). The CDR3 loop is CASSPIHIDTQYF. The CDR3 DNA reads as TGTGCCAGCAGCCCCATCCACATAGATACGCAGTATTTT.